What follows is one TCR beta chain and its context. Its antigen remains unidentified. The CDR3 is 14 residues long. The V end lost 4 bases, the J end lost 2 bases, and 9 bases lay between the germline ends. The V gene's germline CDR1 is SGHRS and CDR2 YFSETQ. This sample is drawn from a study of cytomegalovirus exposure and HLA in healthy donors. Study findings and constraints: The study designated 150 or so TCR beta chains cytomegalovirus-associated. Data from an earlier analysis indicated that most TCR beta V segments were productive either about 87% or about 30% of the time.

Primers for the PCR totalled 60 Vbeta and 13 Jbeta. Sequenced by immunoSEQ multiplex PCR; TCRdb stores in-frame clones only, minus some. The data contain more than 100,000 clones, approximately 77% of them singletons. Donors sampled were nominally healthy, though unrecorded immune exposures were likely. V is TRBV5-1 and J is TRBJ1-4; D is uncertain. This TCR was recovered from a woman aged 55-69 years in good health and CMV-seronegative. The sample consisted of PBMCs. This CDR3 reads CASSRGETNEKLFF. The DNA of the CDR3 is TGCGCCAGCAGCCGTGGGGAGACTAATGAAAAACTGTTTTTT.